This TCR beta chain was sequenced for a study of T cell changes during pregnancy in multiple sclerosis. This CDR3 spans 15 amino acids. V was pared by 2 bases and J by 5 bases, with 7 bases of the junction left unmatched. The repertoire was sequenced with immunoSEQ multiplex PCR; TCRdb's copy has only in-frame clones and lacks some. In the table there are tens of thousands of clones, almost 95% of which are singletons. V and J are TRBV6-7 and TRBJ1-2; 8 positions match TRBD1. TRBV6-7 is classed as an ORF, of uncertain function. Sequences were derived from peripheral blood, sampled in the third trimester of pregnancy. This TCR derives from a female donor in good health, enrolled as a control in a pregnancy study. As DNA, the CDR3 is TGTGCCAGCAGTTACGGGGGGACAGGATTTTATGGCTACACCTTC. Translation: CASSYGGTGFYGYTF.